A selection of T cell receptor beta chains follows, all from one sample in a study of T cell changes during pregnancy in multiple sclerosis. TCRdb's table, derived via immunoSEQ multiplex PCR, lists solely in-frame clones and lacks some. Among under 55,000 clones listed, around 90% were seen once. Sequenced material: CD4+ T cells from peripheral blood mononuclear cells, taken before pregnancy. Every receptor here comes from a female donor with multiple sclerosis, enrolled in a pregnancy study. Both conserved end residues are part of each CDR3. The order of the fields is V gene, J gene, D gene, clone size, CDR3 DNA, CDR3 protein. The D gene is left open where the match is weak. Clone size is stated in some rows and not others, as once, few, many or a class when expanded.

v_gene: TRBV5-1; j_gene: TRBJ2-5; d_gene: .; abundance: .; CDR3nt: TGCGCCAGCAGCTTTAATCCCCCCCAAGAGACCCAGTACTTC; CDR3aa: CASSFNPPQETQYF
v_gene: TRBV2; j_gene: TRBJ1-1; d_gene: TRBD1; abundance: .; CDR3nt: TGTGCCAGCAGTGAAAAGGGACAGGGGGCCACTGAAGCTTTCTTT; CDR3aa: CASSEKGQGATEAFF
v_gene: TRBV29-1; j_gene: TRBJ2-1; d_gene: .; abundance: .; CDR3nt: TGCAGCGTTTTGACTAACTTAAACTCCTACAATGAGCAGTTCTTC; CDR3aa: CSVLTNLNSYNEQFF
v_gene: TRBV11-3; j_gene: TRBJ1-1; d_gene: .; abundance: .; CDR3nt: TGTGCCAGCAGCCCGGGACTCTCGAACACTGAAGCTTTCTTT; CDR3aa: CASSPGLSNTEAFF
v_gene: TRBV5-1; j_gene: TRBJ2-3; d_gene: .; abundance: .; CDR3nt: TGCGCCAGCAGCTTGGGCCCCGACTCCACAGATACGCAGTATTTT; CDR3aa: CASSLGPDSTDTQYF
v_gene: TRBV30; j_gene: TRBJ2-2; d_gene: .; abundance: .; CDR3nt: TGTGCCTGGAGTACCCTGCGGGGGAACACCGGGGAGCTGTTTTTT; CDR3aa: CAWSTLRGNTGELFF
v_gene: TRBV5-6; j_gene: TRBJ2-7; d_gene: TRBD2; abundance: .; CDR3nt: TGTGCCAGCAGCTTCCGGACAACCGGGACTAGCGGTTACGAGCAGTACTTC; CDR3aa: CASSFRTTGTSGYEQYF
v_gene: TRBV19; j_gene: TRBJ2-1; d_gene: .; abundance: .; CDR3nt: TGTGCCAGTAGTAGGTCAGGGTCAAGCTCCTACAATGAGCAGTTCTTC; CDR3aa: CASSRSGSSSYNEQFF
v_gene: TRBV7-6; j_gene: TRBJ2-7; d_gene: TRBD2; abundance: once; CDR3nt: TGTGCCAGCAGCTTAGAACTAGCGGGAGGGCACTACGAGCAGTACTTC; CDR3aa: CASSLELAGGHYEQYF
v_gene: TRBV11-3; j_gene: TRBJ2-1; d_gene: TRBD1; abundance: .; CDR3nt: TGTGCCAGCAGCTACCAGGGGGCTAGCTCCTACAATGAGCAGTTCTTC; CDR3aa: CASSYQGASSYNEQFF
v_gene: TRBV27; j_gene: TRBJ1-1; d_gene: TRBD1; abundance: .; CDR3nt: TGTGCCAGCAGTTTCGGGGGGGACAGGGGTATTATCACTGAAGCTTTCTTT; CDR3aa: CASSFGGDRGIITEAFF
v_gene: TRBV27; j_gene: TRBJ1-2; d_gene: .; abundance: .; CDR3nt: TGTGCCACCTCGGGGGATCCGAACTATGGCTACACCTTC; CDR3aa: CATSGDPNYGYTF
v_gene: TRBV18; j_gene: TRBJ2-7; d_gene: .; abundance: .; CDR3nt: TGTGCCAGCTCACCACTAGTTCAGGGGGAGCAGTACTTC; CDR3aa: CASSPLVQGEQYF
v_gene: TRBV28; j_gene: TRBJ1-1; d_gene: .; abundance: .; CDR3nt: TGTGCCAGCAGTCCCGCCCGGATGGGAGGAGCTTTCTTT; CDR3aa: CASSPARMGGAFF
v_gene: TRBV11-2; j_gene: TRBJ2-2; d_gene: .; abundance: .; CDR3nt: TGTGCCAGCAGCTTGTCACCAGCGGGCAACACCGGGGAGCTGTTTTTT; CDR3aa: CASSLSPAGNTGELFF
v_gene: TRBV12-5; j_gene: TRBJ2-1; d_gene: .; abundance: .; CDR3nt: TGTGCTAGTGGTTTGCTTAGGGGTGAGCAGTTCTTC; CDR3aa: CASGLLRGEQFF
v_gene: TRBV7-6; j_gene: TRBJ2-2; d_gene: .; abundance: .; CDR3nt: TGTGCCAGCAGCTCAACAGGGTACACCGGGGAGCTGTTTTTT; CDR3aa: CASSSTGYTGELFF
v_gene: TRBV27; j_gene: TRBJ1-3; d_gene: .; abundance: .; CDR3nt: TGTGCCAGCAGTTCCTTCTCTGGAAACACCATATATTTT; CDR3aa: CASSSFSGNTIYF
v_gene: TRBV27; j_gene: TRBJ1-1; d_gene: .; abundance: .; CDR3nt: TGTGCCAGCAGTTTATCGAGCGGGGCCCTTGAAGCTTTCTTT; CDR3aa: CASSLSSGALEAFF
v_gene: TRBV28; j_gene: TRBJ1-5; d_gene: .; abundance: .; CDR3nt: TGTGCCAGCAGTTTAGAGTATCAGCCCCAGCATTTT; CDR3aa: CASSLEYQPQHF
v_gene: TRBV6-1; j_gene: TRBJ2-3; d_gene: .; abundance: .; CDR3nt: TGTGCCAGCAGTAACATCCTTACACGTGATACGCAGTATTTT; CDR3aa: CASSNILTRDTQYF